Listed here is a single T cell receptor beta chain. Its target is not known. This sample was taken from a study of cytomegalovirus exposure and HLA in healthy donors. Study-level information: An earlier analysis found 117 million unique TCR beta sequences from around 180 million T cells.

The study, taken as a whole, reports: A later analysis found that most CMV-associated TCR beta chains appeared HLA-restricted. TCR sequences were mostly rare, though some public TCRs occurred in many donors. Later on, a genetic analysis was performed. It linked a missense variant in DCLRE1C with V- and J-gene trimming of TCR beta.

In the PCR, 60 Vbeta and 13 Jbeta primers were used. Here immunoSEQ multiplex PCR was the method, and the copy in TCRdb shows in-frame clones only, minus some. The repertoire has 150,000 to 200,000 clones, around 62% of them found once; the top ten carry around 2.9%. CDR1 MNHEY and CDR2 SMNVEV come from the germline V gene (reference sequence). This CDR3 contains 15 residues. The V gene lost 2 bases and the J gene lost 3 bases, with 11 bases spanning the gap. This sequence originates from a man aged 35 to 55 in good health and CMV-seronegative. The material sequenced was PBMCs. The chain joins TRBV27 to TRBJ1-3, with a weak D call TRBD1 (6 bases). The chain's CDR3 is CASSLKGDYGNTIYF. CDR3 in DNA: TGTGCCAGCAGTTTAAAGGGGGATTATGGAAACACCATATATTTT.